This T cell receptor beta chain is from a study of cytomegalovirus exposure and HLA in healthy donors. CDR1 and CDR2 from the germline V gene are LNHDA and SQIVND (reference sequence). There are 12 residues in the CDR3. Trimming stripped 4 bases from V and 11 bases from J, with 14 bases between. Use of 60 Vbeta and 13 Jbeta primers characterized the PCR. Assay used: immunoSEQ multiplex PCR; TCRdb lists only in-frame clones, some missing. The clone table shows about 79,000 clones, with the ten largest holding about 4.2%. This TCR derives from a man aged 25-40 years in good health and CMV-seronegative. Input material: PBMCs. This rearrangement joins TRBV19 to TRBJ1-1; possibly TRBD1 for D (5 bases). The CDR3 spells CASSTGLRPAFF. The CDR3 region has the DNA TGTGCCAGTAGTACGGGACTGAGACCGGCTTTCTTT.